Sequencing of this TCR beta chain was carried out in a study of T cells of healthy individuals. CDR1 is DFQATT, CDR2 SNEGSKA, per germline (reference sequence). Trimming cost V 0 bases and J 5 bases, with 14 bases left between them. This CDR3 contains 15 residues. This clonotype has at least ten counts. TCRdb reanalysed the 5' RACE reads using MiXCR and keeps one entry per CDR3 protein. The sample lists approximately 100,000 distinct CDR3 sequences; 15% to 20% were seen once. The chain carries TRBV20-1 and TRBJ2-1; a weak D match, TRBD2 (5 bases). This clonotype originated in a human donor in good health. For the CDR3, the DNA is TGCAGTGCTAGAGATCTCGGGCTAGCCCACAATGAGCAGTTCTTC. Translated, it gives CSARDLGLAHNEQFF.